This T cell receptor beta chain was captured in a study of T cells in tuberculosis. Study overall: CD1B tetramers identified T cells specific for mycobacterial lipid GMM. IGRA-negative adolescents, IGRA-positive adolescents with latent tuberculosis and adults with active tuberculosis formed this South African cohort. Points from the study as a whole: Smaller distances to GMM-specific TCRs suggested their expansion in active tuberculosis.

Points on this clone: The target antigen is unknown.

Unmatched junction bases numbered 4, after V lost 4 bases and J lost 4 bases. This CDR3 is built from 14 residues. CDR1 is SEHNR and CDR2 is FQNEAQ in the germline V gene (reference sequence). Assay used: immunoSEQ multiplex PCR; TCRdb lists only in-frame clones, some missing. Among roughly 40,000 clones listed, 95% were seen once. On average about 100,000 T cells per donor were immunosequenced. The sequence derives from a donor aged 10-35 years with latent tuberculosis or without tuberculosis infection. The sequencing input was PBMCs. The gene calls are TRBV7-9 and TRBJ2-1, with TRBD1 identical over 7 bases. This CDR3 reads CASSSGQTYNEQFF. The CDR3, as DNA: TGTGCCAGCAGCTCGGGACAGACTTACAATGAGCAGTTCTTC. Combining the CDR3 with reference TRBV7-9 and TRBJ2-1 gives the whole variable domain DTGVSQNPRHKITKRGQNVTFRCDPISEHNRLYWYRQTLGQGPEFLTYFQNEAQLEKSRLLSDRFSAERPKGSFSTLEIQRTEQGDSAMYLCASSSGQTYNEQFFGPGTRLTVL.